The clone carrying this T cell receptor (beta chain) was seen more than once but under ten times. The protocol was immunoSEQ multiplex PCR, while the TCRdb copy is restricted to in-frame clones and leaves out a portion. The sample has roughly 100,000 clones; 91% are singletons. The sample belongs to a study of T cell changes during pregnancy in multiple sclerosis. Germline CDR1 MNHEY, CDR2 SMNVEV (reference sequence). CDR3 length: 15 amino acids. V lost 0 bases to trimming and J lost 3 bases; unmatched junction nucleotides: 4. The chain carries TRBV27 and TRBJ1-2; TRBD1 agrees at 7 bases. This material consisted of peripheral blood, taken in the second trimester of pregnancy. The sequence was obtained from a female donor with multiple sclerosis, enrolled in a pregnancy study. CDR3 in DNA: TGTGCCAGCAGTTTATCGACAGGGTTATACTATGGCTACACCTTC. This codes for CASSLSTGLYYGYTF.